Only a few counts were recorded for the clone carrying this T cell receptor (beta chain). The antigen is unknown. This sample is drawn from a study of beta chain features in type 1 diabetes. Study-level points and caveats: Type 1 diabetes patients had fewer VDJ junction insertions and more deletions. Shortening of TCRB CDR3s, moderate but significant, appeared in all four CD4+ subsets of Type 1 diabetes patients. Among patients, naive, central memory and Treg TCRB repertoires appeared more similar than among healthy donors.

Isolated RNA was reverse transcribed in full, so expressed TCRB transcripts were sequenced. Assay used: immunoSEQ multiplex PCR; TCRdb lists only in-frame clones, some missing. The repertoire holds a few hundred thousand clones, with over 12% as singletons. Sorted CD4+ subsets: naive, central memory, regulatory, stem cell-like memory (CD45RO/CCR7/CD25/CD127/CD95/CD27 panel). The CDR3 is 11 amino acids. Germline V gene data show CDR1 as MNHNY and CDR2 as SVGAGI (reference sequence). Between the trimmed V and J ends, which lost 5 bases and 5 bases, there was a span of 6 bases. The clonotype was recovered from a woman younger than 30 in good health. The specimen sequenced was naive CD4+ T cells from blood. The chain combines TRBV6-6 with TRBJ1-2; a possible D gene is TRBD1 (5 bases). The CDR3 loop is CASSGGYGYTF. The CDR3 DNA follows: TGTGCCAGCAGTGGGGGGTATGGCTACACCTTC.